Sequencing of this T cell receptor (beta chain) was carried out in a study of cytomegalovirus exposure and HLA in healthy donors. In the PCR, 60 Vbeta and 13 Jbeta primers were used. The data were produced by immunoSEQ multiplex PCR, yet TCRdb's version contains in-frame clones alone and is incomplete. Of 95,000 to 150,000 clones in the sample, roughly 80% were seen once. The TCR was taken from a man younger than 40 in good health and CMV-seropositive. Sample: PBMCs.

CDR3 DNA: TGTGCCAGCAGCTTCACCGGGACAGCTCCCTACGAGCAGTACTTC. This translates into CASSFTGTAPYEQYF. The chain uses TRBV5-6 and TRBJ2-7, with 7 bases lining up with TRBD1. The CDR3 consists of 15 residues. Unmatched junction bases numbered 7, after V lost 2 bases and J lost 2 bases. Germline-derived CDR1 and CDR2 are SGHDT and YYEEEE.